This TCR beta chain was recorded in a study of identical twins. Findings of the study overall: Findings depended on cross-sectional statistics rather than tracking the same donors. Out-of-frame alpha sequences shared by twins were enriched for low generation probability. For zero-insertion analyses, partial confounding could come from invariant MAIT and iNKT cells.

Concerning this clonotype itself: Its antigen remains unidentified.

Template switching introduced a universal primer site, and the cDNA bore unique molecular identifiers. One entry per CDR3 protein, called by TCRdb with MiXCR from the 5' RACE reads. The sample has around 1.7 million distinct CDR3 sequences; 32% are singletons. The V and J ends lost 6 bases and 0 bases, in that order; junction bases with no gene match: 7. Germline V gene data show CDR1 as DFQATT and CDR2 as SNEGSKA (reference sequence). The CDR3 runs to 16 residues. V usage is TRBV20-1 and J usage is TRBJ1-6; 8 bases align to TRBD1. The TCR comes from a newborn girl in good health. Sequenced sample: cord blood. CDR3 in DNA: TGCAGTGCCAGGGGACAGGAGAGCTCCTATAATTCACCCCTCCACTTT. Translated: CSARGQESSYNSPLHF.